This TCR beta chain was sequenced in a study of blood T cell repertoires in COVID-19. On the study more broadly: The United States, Italy and Spain provided the acute and convalescent COVID-19 samples.

Trimming stripped 0 bases from V and 4 bases from J, with 10 bases between. The CDR3 runs 15 residues. Germline V gene lookup returns CDR1 SGHRS and CDR2 YFSETQ. Method: immunoSEQ multiplex PCR; TCRdb's copy keeps in-frame clones and lacks some. The data contain 150,000 to 200,000 clones, around nine tenths of them singletons. The chain combines TRBV5-1 with TRBJ1-4; no reliable D call. The sequenced sample was peripheral blood. The clonotype comes from a woman in her 70s with COVID-19, enrolled during active disease. The CDR3 protein is CASSLGTADNEKLFF. The CDR3 region has the DNA TGCGCCAGCAGCTTGGGTACAGCTGATAATGAAAAACTGTTTTTT.